The 28 T cell receptor beta chains in this list originate from one sample, sequenced in a study of shared clonotypes between healthy human individuals. This table comes from immunoSEQ multiplex PCR, and its TCRdb copy is limited to in-frame clones, with some not included. The sample shows about 460,000 clones, about 74% of them seen only once. Sample: PBMCs. The receptors were sampled from a woman in her thirties or forties in good health. Some clones in this sample may be carry-over from other donors' samples.

The rearrangement joins TRBV5-1 to TRBJ1-1; no definite D call. Between the trimmed V and J ends, which lost 4 bases and 11 bases, there was a span of 18 bases. The CDR3 runs to 13 residues. Germline CDR1 and CDR2: SGHRS and YFSETQ. The CDR3 sequence: CASSPRSADKAFF. The CDR3 bases are TGCGCCAGCAGCCCCAGATCGGCAGACAAGGCTTTCTTT.

This clone was counted between two and nine times. V is TRBV27 and J is TRBJ1-5, with D possibly being TRBD1 (6 bases). V was cut by 5 bases and J by 3 bases, with 11 bases left in between. The CDR3 is made up of 14 amino acids. Germline V lookup: CDR1 MNHEY, CDR2 SMNVEV (reference sequence). The DNA for the CDR3 is TGTGCCAGCAGTATGGACAGATCCAATCAGCCCCAGCATTTT. Translating gives CASSMDRSNQPQHF.

Comment on this clone: This may be a read error: a much more frequent sequence differs by one nucleotide. Other DNA variants within this sample encode the same CDR3. This rearrangement joins TRBV2 to TRBJ1-1; no clear D. Germline V gene lookup returns CDR1 SNHLY and CDR2 FYNNEI. The CDR3 covers 11 residues. The V gene lost 8 bases and the J gene lost 1 base, with 5 bases spanning the gap. CDR3 loop: CASRENTEAFF. The CDR3 DNA reads TGTGCCAGCCGGGAGAACACTGAAGCTTTCTTT. Drawing the rest from reference TRBV2 and TRBJ1-1, the complete variable domain is EPEVTQTPSHQVTQMGQEVILRCVPISNHLYFYWYRQILGQKVEFLVSFYNNEISEKSEIFDDQFSVERPDGSNFTLKIRSTKLEDSAMYFCASRENTEAFFGQGTRLTVV.

This chain links TRBV4-3 with TRBJ2-3; 11 nucleotides match TRBD2. Germline V gives CDR1 LGHNA, CDR2 YSLEER. The V and J ends lost 3 bases and 4 bases, in that order; junction bases with no gene match: 3. The CDR3 is 15 residues long. CDR3 loop: CASSQVAGGADTQYF. The CDR3 DNA sequence: TGCGCCAGCAGCCAGGTAGCGGGAGGGGCAGATACGCAGTATTTT.

The V gene is TRBV5-6, the J gene TRBJ2-3; unclear D gene. CDR3 size: 12 residues. Germline values: CDR1 SGHDT, CDR2 YYEEEE. Trimming took 0 bases from V and 7 from J, leaving 6 bases between them. Written as DNA, the CDR3 is TGTGCCAGCAGCTTGGCTGAAAATACGCAGTATTTT. Residues: CASSLAENTQYF.

The CDR3 DNA follows: TGTGCCAGTAGTATAAGTGGACAGGGCAATCAGCCCCAGCATTTT. It codes for CASSISGQGNQPQHF. The chain employs TRBV19 and TRBJ1-5; TRBD1 matches 7 bases. After removal of 2 bases from V and 2 bases from J, the junction contained 3 bases not matched to a gene. CDR1 and CDR2 from the germline V gene are LNHDA and SQIVND (reference sequence). This CDR3 is built from 15 residues.

As DNA, the CDR3 is TGTGCCAGCAGTGAAGCACGAACCGGGACAGCGAAATATGGCTACACCTTC. It is translated as CASSEARTGTAKYGYTF. The chain has TRBV6-1 and TRBJ1-2; 7 nucleotides agree with TRBD1. The CDR3 extends over 17 amino acids. CDR1 and CDR2 from the germline V gene are MNHNS and SASEGT. The junction had 12 bases not matched to a gene; V was cut back by 0 bases and J by 5 bases.

V and J are TRBV25-1 and TRBJ1-1; D gene uncertain. In germline, CDR1 is MGHDK, CDR2 SYGVNS. This CDR3 spans 13 amino acids. The V end lost 4 bases, the J end lost 1 base, and 7 bases lay between the germline ends. CDR3 in DNA: TGTGCCAGCAGTGTCCCTGGGAACACTGAAGCTTTCTTT. Translating gives CASSVPGNTEAFF.

The chain is built from TRBV7-9 and TRBJ2-1, with 12 bases that match TRBD2. Germline V gene data show CDR1 as SEHNR and CDR2 as FQNEAQ (reference sequence). V was pared by 4 bases and J by 3 bases, with 10 bases of the junction left unmatched. This CDR3 is built from 18 residues. The CDR3 loop reads CASSSSGLAGTNYNEQFF. In DNA form, the CDR3 reads TGTGCCAGCAGCTCCTCAGGACTAGCGGGGACCAACTACAATGAGCAGTTCTTC.

The V gene is TRBV15, the J gene TRBJ2-3; perhaps D is TRBD1 or TRBD2 (5 bases each). This CDR3 has 15 amino acids. V lost 2 bases and J 5 bases, leaving 14 bases between the germline ends. CDR1 and CDR2 from the germline V gene are LNHNV and YYDKDF (reference sequence). CDR3 protein: CATSRPGTPEDTQYF. The CDR3 nucleotides read TGTGCCACCAGCAGACCCGGGACCCCCGAAGATACGCAGTATTTT. Full variable domain (outside the CDR3, taken from reference TRBV15 and TRBJ2-3): DAMVIQNPRYQVTQFGKPVTLSCSQTLNHNVMYWYQQKSSQAPKLLFHYYDKDFNNEADTPDNFQSRRPNTSFCFLDIRSPGLGDTAMYLCATSRPGTPEDTQYFGPGTRLTVL.

The chain joins TRBV9 to TRBJ2-5; maybe TRBD1 (5 bases). V dropped 0 bases and J dropped 4 bases, with 7 bases sitting between them. Germline loops: CDR1 SGDLS, CDR2 YYNGEE. The CDR3 loop spans 13 amino acids. The CDR3 protein is CASSVDQGETQYF. DNA for the CDR3: TGTGCCAGCAGCGTAGATCAGGGAGAGACCCAGTACTTC. The full variable domain, with the rest looked up from reference TRBV9 and TRBJ2-5, is DSGVTQTPKHLITATGQRVTLRCSPRSGDLSVYWYQQSLDQGLQFLIQYYNGEERAKGNILERFSAQQFPDLHSELNLSSLELGDSALYFCASSVDQGETQYFGPGTRLLVL.

As for this clone: In the same sample, other DNA sequences code for this CDR3. The chain recombines TRBV10-3 with TRBJ1-2; 7 bases are shared with TRBD1. With 5 bases clipped from V and 4 bases from J, the junction kept 10 bases outside the gene matches. Germline V gene data show CDR1 as ENHRY and CDR2 as SYGVKD. CDR3 length: 15 residues. The CDR3 loop is CAISPGTADSYGYTF. The CDR3 region has the DNA TGTGCCATCAGTCCCGGGACAGCGGACTCCTATGGCTACACCTTC.

This clone has just a few counts. The CDR3: CASSLGRILAEETQYF. The CDR3, as DNA: TGTGCCAGCAGCTTAGGCCGTATCCTAGCGGAAGAGACCCAGTACTTC. The chain uses TRBV11-2 and TRBJ2-5; 7 bases map to TRBD2. J was trimmed by 3 bases and V by 1 base; bases with no gene match: 8. CDR1 is SGHAT and CDR2 is FQNNGV in the germline V gene. The CDR3 length is 16 residues.

The CDR3 here is CASSLGRAGYGYTF. The DNA for the CDR3 is TGCGCCAGCAGCTTGGGTCGCGCGGGCTATGGCTACACCTTC. This chain joins TRBV5-1 and TRBJ1-2; D is unclear. CDR3 size: 14 residues. V lost 0 bases to trimming and J lost 4 bases, with 10 bases between them. Germline values: CDR1 SGHRS, CDR2 YFSETQ.

This clone was detected many times. Other DNA sequences in this specimen translate into the identical CDR3. The chain couples TRBV27 to TRBJ2-7; D remains ambiguous. The germline V and J ends were trimmed by 2 bases and 3 bases, with 11 bases remaining between them. Germline V gene lookup returns CDR1 MNHEY and CDR2 SMNVEV (reference sequence). The length of the CDR3 is 14 residues. The CDR3 DNA reads TGTGCCAGCAGTTTAGCCGGTCCTAACTACGAGCAGTACTTC. It is translated as CASSLAGPNYEQYF.

The chain carries TRBV18 and TRBJ1-5; tentatively, D is TRBD1 (5 bases). The CDR3 spans 14 residues. CDR1 and CDR2 (germline): KGHSH, LQKENI. V gave up 5 bases and J gave up 3 bases, with 11 bases separating them. CDR3 in amino acids: CASSGGGNNQPQHF. The CDR3 DNA is TGTGCCAGCTCAGGGGGGGGAAACAATCAGCCCCAGCATTTT.

This clone has a single count. CDR3 protein: CASSQEEKGVHEQYF. The CDR3 bases are TGCGCCAGCAGCCAAGAGGAAAAAGGGGTCCACGAGCAGTACTTC. This rearrangement joins TRBV4-3 to TRBJ2-7; maybe TRBD1 (5 bases). The CDR3 runs 15 residues. The V end was cut by 0 bases, the J end by 5 bases, with 14 bases between. The germline gives CDR1 LGHNA, CDR2 YSLEER.

The chain is built from TRBV4-1 and TRBJ1-4; D remains unclear. Germline CDR1 MGHRA, CDR2 YSYEKL. The CDR3 sequence is 16 residues long. The ends were cut back, 0 bases at V and 5 bases at J, with 13 bases in the middle. The DNA of the CDR3 is TGCGCCAGCAGCCAAGATGTCGGAAAAGAAAATGAAAAACTGTTTTTT. This codes for CASSQDVGKENEKLFF.

In its sample, this clone was seen many times. The J gene is TRBJ2-7, the V gene TRBV2; D might be TRBD1 (6 bases). The CDR3 totals 14 residues. With 5 bases removed from V and 3 bases from J, the gap between germline ends came to 14 bases. Per germline, CDR1 SNHLY and CDR2 FYNNEI. The CDR3 DNA is TGTGCCAGCAGTAACACAGGGATCATCTACGAGCAGTACTTC. This gives the protein CASSNTGIIYEQYF.

The gene calls are TRBV7-2 and TRBJ2-5; possible D gene TRBD1, 6 bases. V was trimmed by 6 bases and J by 3 bases, leaving 14 bases between them. Germline lookup yields CDR1 SGHTA and CDR2 FQGNSA. There are 14 residues in the CDR3. CDR3 amino acids: CASRERTVKETQYF. CDR3 nucleotide sequence: TGTGCCAGCAGGGAAAGGACAGTAAAAGAGACCCAGTACTTC. Complete variable domain (other parts from reference TRBV7-2 and TRBJ2-5): GAGVSQSPSNKVTEKGKDVELRCDPISGHTALYWYRQSLGQGLEFLIYFQGNSAPDKSGLPSDRFSAERTGGSVSTLTIQRTQQEDSAVYLCASRERTVKETQYFGPGTRLLVL.

The chain couples TRBV7-9 to TRBJ2-3; TRBD2 aligns across 10 bases. CDR1 is SEHNR, CDR2 FQNEAQ, per germline (reference sequence). The CDR3 spans 16 residues. Trimming took 1 base from V and 4 from J; bases not matched to a gene: 5. CDR3 sequence: CASSLVASGSSDTQYF. In nucleotides, the CDR3 is TGTGCCAGCAGCTTAGTGGCTAGCGGGAGCTCAGATACGCAGTATTTT.

CDR3 loop: CATSSHRGQGGTQYF. The CDR3 nucleotides are TGTGCCACCAGCTCCCACCGGGGGCAGGGGGGGACCCAGTACTTC. The rearrangement joins TRBV15 to TRBJ2-5, with D maybe TRBD1 (7 bases). V lost 5 bases, J lost 7 bases, and 20 bases lay in between. CDR1 is LNHNV and CDR2 is YYDKDF in the germline V gene (reference sequence). This CDR3 is 15 amino acids long. The full variable domain, in which reference TRBV15 and TRBJ2-5 provide the parts outside the CDR3, is DAMVIQNPRYQVTQFGKPVTLSCSQTLNHNVMYWYQQKSSQAPKLLFHYYDKDFNNEADTPDNFQSRRPNTSFCFLDIRSPGLGDTAMYLCATSSHRGQGGTQYFGPGTRLLVL.

The chain joins TRBV7-8 to TRBJ1-2; 8 nucleotides agree with TRBD1. The germline gives CDR1 SGHVS, CDR2 FQNEAQ. The trim removed 5 bases at V and 2 bases at J, leaving 4 bases unmatched. CDR3 size: 14 residues. The CDR3 region is CASSTRQGNYGYTF. Here the CDR3 DNA reads TGTGCCAGCAGCACCCGACAGGGGAACTATGGCTACACCTTC.

Turning to this clone: One end of the junction is discordant with germline, which a read error may explain. This chain connects TRBV6-5 to TRBJ2-7, with 11 bases fitting TRBD1. The CDR3 totals 16 residues. Germline V gives CDR1 MNHEY, CDR2 SVGAGI. Written as DNA, the CDR3 is TGTGCCAGCACTTACAAAACCGGGACAGGGGGCTACGAGCAGTACTTC. It translates to CASTYKTGTGGYEQYF.

This chain joins TRBV5-1 and TRBJ2-3, with 9 bases identical to TRBD2. V was clipped by 4 bases and J by 0 bases; unmatched bases: 3. The CDR3 has 15 residues. The V gene's germline CDR1 is SGHRS and CDR2 YFSETQ. CDR3 nucleotides: TGCGCCAGCAGCCTAGCGGGACTAAGCACAGATACGCAGTATTTT. Residues: CASSLAGLSTDTQYF.

The chain joins TRBV5-4 to TRBJ2-7; 7 bases match TRBD2. The length of the CDR3 is 15 residues. The germline CDR1 and CDR2 sequences are SGHNT and YYREEE (reference sequence). The ends lost 3 bases at V and 3 bases at J; junction bases unmatched: 9. The CDR3 loop is CASSSFGGGDYEQYF. CDR3 nucleotides: TGTGCCAGCAGCTCGTTTGGGGGGGGAGACTACGAGCAGTACTTC.

The V call is TRBV13, the J call TRBJ1-1; D gene unclear. The CDR3 loop spans 19 amino acids. The germline V gene encodes CDR1 PRHDT and CDR2 FYEKMQ (reference sequence). The V and J ends lost 0 bases and 1 base respectively, with 21 bases between them. CDR3 in DNA: TGTGCCAGCAGCTTAGGCCTAAGTTCCCGGGTCGGCCGGAACACTGAAGCTTTCTTT. This encodes CASSLGLSSRVGRNTEAFF.

The chain has TRBV29-1 and TRBJ1-2; possibly TRBD1 for D (5 bases). Deletions cut 5 bases from V and 4 bases from J, with 11 bases between. The length of the CDR3 is 12 residues. Looked up from germline, CDR1 is SQVTM and CDR2 is ANQGSEA. The CDR3 nucleotides read TGCAGCGTTCTCGGGGGAAGCTATGGCTACACCTTC. Translation: CSVLGGSYGYTF.